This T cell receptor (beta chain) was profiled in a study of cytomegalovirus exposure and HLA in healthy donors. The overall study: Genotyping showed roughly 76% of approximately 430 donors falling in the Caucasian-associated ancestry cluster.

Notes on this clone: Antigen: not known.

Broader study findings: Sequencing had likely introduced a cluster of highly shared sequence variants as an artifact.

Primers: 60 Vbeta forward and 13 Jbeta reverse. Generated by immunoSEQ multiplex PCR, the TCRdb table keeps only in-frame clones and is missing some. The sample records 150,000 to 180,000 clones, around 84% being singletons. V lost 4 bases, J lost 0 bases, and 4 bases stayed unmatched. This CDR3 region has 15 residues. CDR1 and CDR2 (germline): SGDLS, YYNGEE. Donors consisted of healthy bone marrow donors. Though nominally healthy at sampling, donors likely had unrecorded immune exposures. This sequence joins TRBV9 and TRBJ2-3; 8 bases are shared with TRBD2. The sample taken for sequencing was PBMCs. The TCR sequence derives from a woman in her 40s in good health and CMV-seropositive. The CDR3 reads CASSPREGSTDTQYF. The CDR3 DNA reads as TGTGCCAGCAGCCCCCGGGAGGGCAGCACAGATACGCAGTATTTT.